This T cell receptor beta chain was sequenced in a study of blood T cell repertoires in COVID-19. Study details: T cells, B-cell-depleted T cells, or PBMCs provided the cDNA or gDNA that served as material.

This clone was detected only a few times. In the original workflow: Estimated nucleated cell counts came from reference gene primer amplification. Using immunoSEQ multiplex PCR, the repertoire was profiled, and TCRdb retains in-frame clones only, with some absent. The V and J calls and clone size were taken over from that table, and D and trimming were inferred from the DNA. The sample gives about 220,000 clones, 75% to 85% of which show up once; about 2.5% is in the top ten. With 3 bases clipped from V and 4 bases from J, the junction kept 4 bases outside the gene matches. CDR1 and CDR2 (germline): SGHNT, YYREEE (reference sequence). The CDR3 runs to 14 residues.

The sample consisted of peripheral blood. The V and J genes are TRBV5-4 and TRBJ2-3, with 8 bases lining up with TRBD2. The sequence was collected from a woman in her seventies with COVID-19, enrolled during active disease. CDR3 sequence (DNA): TGTGCCAGCAGCTACTATAGCGGGGCAGATACGCAGTATTTT. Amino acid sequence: CASSYYSGADTQYF.